This T cell receptor beta chain came from a study of blood T cell repertoires in COVID-19. The germline gives CDR1 SGHTA, CDR2 FQGTGA. The CDR3 is 16 amino acids. Trimming at V came to 0 bases and at J to 4 bases, leaving 7 bases not matched to a gene. Original data processing: Reference gene primer amplification gave nucleated cell count estimates. Repertoires were generated with immunoSEQ multiplex PCR, while TCRdb's copy carries only in-frame clones and drops some. V and J calls and clone size are those listed in that table; D and trimming were worked out from the DNA. Among 200,000 to 250,000 clones, approximately 80% were seen once, and the ten largest hold roughly 20%.

This chain links TRBV7-3 with TRBJ1-1, with TRBD1 identical over 8 bases. This sequence originates from a woman over 75 with active or convalescent COVID-19. The sequenced material came from peripheral blood. The DNA of the CDR3 is TGTGCCAGCAGCTTAACGTCCGACAGGGGACCCACTGAAGCTTTCTTT. As protein: CASSLTSDRGPTEAFF.